These 29 T cell receptor beta chains came from one sample sequenced in a study of blood T cell repertoires in COVID-19. Clones were read by immunoSEQ multiplex PCR, and TCRdb kept only the in-frame ones, dropping some. The table records approximately 230,000 clones, about 91% of them present only once. Sequenced input: peripheral blood. The source is a woman in her twenties or thirties with COVID-19, enrolled during active disease.

This rearrangement joins TRBV7-2 to TRBJ2-1; possible D gene TRBD2, 5 bases. Germline CDR1 SGHTA, CDR2 FQGNSA. CDR3 length: 13 amino acids. The V end lost 6 bases, the J end lost 8 bases, and 14 bases lay between the germline ends. The CDR3 reads CASSFRVGDEQFF. The CDR3 DNA is TGTGCCAGCAGTTTCCGTGTGGGAGATGAGCAGTTCTTC.

This chain uses TRBV7-2 with TRBJ2-1, with TRBD1 matching over 7 bases. Germline CDR1 is SGHTA and CDR2 is FQGNSA. The CDR3 spans 15 residues. The V and J ends lost 5 bases and 7 bases, in that order; junction bases with no gene match: 11. The CDR3 nucleotides read TGTGCCAGCAGCGGCCGACAGGGTCAAAGGAATGAGCAGTTCTTC. Encoded protein: CASSGRQGQRNEQFF.

The genes are TRBV11-2 and TRBJ2-1, with TRBD1 identical over 10 bases. Germline loops: CDR1 SGHAT, CDR2 FQNNGV. The CDR3 totals 16 residues. V trimming: 3 bases; J trimming: 8 bases; junction bases outside the gene matches: 10. CDR3 residues: CASSFTGTGAGDEQFF. CDR3 nucleotides: TGTGCCAGCAGCTTTACCGGGACAGGGGCAGGGGATGAGCAGTTCTTC.

V and J are TRBV20-1 and TRBJ1-2; D is undetermined. The CDR3 contains 10 residues. The germline V gene has CDR1 DFQATT and CDR2 SNEGSKA (reference sequence). Trimming removed 2 bases at V and 6 bases at J, with 4 bases between. This CDR3 reads CSARQDGYTF. The CDR3, as DNA: TGCAGTGCTAGACAGGATGGCTACACCTTC.

CDR3 nucleotides: TGTGCCACCAGCCCTCGACAGGGGAATCAGCCCCAGCATTTT. Amino acids: CATSPRQGNQPQHF. The chain uses TRBV15 and TRBJ1-5; 8 bases map to TRBD1. The J segment lost 4 bases and the V segment lost 5 bases, leaving 4 bases of the junction unmatched. Germline lookup yields CDR1 LNHNV and CDR2 YYDKDF (reference sequence). The CDR3 sequence is 14 residues long.

This chain joins TRBV30 and TRBJ1-2; TRBD1 matches 9 bases. With 4 bases clipped from V and 6 bases from J, the junction kept 9 bases outside the gene matches. Germline CDR1 is GTSNPN and CDR2 is SVGIG (reference sequence). The CDR3 spans 14 residues. The CDR3 loop is CAWTRDRVSDGYTF. The CDR3 DNA sequence: TGTGCCTGGACCAGGGACAGGGTGTCTGATGGCTACACCTTC.

There are many counts of this clone. J is TRBJ2-7 and V is TRBV5-3; 8 bases match TRBD1. TRBV5-3 is classed as an ORF, of uncertain function. The CDR3 loop spans 13 amino acids. The V and J ends lost 2 bases and 5 bases, in that order; junction bases with no gene match: 3. CDR3 sequence (DNA): TGTGCCAGAAGCTTTAACAGGGGGGACGAGCAGTACGTC. This gives the protein CARSFNRGDEQYV.

This clone was found once. The rearrangement joins TRBV29-1 to TRBJ2-2; 8 positions match TRBD2. CDR3 length: 15 amino acids. Losses at the gene ends were 2 bases for V and 4 bases for J; bases not matched to a gene: 6. Germline CDR1 reads SQVTM; CDR2 reads ANQGSEA. Written as DNA, the CDR3 is TGCAGCGTTGAACGAGCGGGAGACATCACCGGGGAGCTGTTTTTT. It yields the protein CSVERAGDITGELFF.

The chain employs TRBV7-8 and TRBJ1-1; 7 positions agree with TRBD1. The CDR3 consists of 16 residues. Germline CDR1 reads SGHVS; CDR2 reads FQNEAQ. Germline trimming cut 0 bases from V and 7 bases from J; bases unmatched to any gene: 11. The chain's CDR3 is CASSLANKDRVREAFF. As DNA, the CDR3 is TGTGCCAGCAGCTTAGCAAACAAAGACAGGGTACGTGAAGCTTTCTTT.

The genes are TRBV7-2 and TRBJ2-7; tentative D call: TRBD1 (5 bases). Trimming pared 1 base from V and 1 base from J, leaving 8 bases between. CDR3 length equals 14 residues. The germline V gene encodes CDR1 SGHTA and CDR2 FQGNSA. The CDR3 sequence: CASSLVQGSYEQYF. DNA of the CDR3: TGTGCCAGCAGCTTAGTTCAGGGTTCCTACGAGCAGTACTTC.

The CDR3 nucleotides read TGTGCCAGCAGCCAAGATGTCAGGGGTGGACCCCGCTATGGCTACACCTTC. Amino acid sequence: CASSQDVRGGPRYGYTF. The chain recombines TRBV4-2 with TRBJ1-2, with D perhaps TRBD1 (6 bases). In germline, CDR1 is LGHNA, CDR2 YNFKEQ. Trimming pared 0 bases from V and 4 bases from J, leaving 18 bases between. The CDR3 is 17 residues long.

The table lists this clone with a few counts. The chain links TRBV19 to TRBJ1-1; D perhaps matches TRBD1 (6 bases). V lost 6 bases and J lost 1, with 6 bases in between. CDR1 is LNHDA and CDR2 is SQIVND in the germline V gene (reference sequence). This CDR3 comprises 12 residues. In DNA form, the CDR3 reads TGTGCCAGTAGGACAGGGAACACTGAAGCTTTCTTT. It translates to CASRTGNTEAFF.

The chain couples TRBV6-5 to TRBJ1-3; D is unresolved. From germline, CDR1 is MNHEY and CDR2 SVGAGI. The V end was cut by 0 bases, the J end by 1 base, with 10 bases between. There are 16 residues in the CDR3. The DNA of the CDR3 is TGTGCCAGCAGTTACTCGAGGGTAGAATCTGGAAACACCATATATTTT. Encoded protein: CASSYSRVESGNTIYF.

This chain connects TRBV2 to TRBJ1-1; D perhaps matches TRBD1 (6 bases). The CDR3 is made up of 13 amino acids. CDR1 SNHLY and CDR2 FYNNEI come from the germline V gene. The V end was cut by 6 bases, the J end by 2 bases, with 10 bases between. The CDR3 is CASRADSNTEAFF. Written as DNA, the CDR3 is TGTGCCAGCAGGGCGGACAGTAACACTGAAGCTTTCTTT.

The J gene is TRBJ1-2, the V gene TRBV7-8, with 8 bases aligning to TRBD1. The CDR3 contains 15 residues. V was pared by 0 bases and J by 7 bases, with 7 bases of the junction left unmatched. From germline, CDR1 is SGHVS and CDR2 FQNEAQ. CDR3 region: CASSLAPGGAFGYTF. The DNA of the CDR3 is TGTGCCAGCAGCTTAGCGCCAGGGGGCGCCTTTGGCTACACCTTC.

The chain links TRBV21-1 to TRBJ1-1; TRBD1 is the table's D call and was not checked against the DNA. TRBV21-1 corresponds to a pseudogene. The CDR3 length is 18 residues. The CDR3 nucleotides are TGTGCCAGCAGCAAGGTCCCGGGACAGGGGGCTTGGAACACTGAAGCTTTCTTT. Translation gives CASSKVPGQGAWNTEAFF.

The chain carries TRBV5-8 and TRBJ2-7, with TRBD1 identical over 12 bases. The V and J ends lost 1 base and 4 bases, in that order; junction bases with no gene match: 6. Per germline, CDR1 SGHTS and CDR2 YDEGEE. CDR3 length: 16 residues. The CDR3 reads CASSLTGTGGSYEQYF. The CDR3, as DNA: TGTGCCAGCAGCTTGACCGGGACAGGGGGCAGTTACGAGCAGTACTTC.

The chain recombines TRBV7-2 with TRBJ1-5, with 8 bases identical to TRBD1. Germline V CDR1 and CDR2: SGHTA, FQGNSA. The CDR3 totals 16 residues. The trim removed 3 bases at V and 3 bases at J, leaving 7 bases unmatched. The CDR3 loop is CASSLTDRVNNQPQHF. As DNA, the CDR3 is TGTGCCAGCAGCTTGACGGACAGGGTCAACAATCAGCCCCAGCATTTT.

This chain uses TRBV30 with TRBJ1-2; possible D gene TRBD1, 5 bases. The CDR3 loop spans 16 amino acids. The V gene lost 5 bases and the J gene lost 7 bases, with 26 bases spanning the gap. Per the germline V gene, CDR1 is GTSNPN and CDR2 is SVGIG (reference sequence). This CDR3 is CAWASLRWQGGRGYTF. DNA of the CDR3: TGTGCCTGGGCGAGTCTAAGGTGGCAGGGAGGTCGTGGCTACACCTTC.

The chain combines TRBV5-8 with TRBJ2-3; 7 bases line up with TRBD2. The CDR3 has 15 residues. J lost 2 bases, V lost 4 bases, and 7 bases had no gene match. Germline V lookup: CDR1 SGHTS, CDR2 YDEGEE. DNA for the CDR3: TGTGCCAGCAGCCCGTGGGGGGGGGACACAGATACGCAGTATTTT. Translation: CASSPWGGDTDTQYF.

The chain joins TRBV10-2 to TRBJ2-3, with D tentatively TRBD2 (6 bases). CDR1 and CDR2 (germline): WSHSY, SAAADI. V was shortened by 6 bases and J by 0 bases, with 22 bases between the two germline ends. The CDR3 loop spans 18 amino acids. The CDR3, as DNA: TGCGCCAGCAGGAGGGGTAGCGGAAGAAGAGGTAGCACAGATACGCAGTATTTT. Amino acid sequence: CASRRGSGRRGSTDTQYF.

This clone was counted between two and nine times. The genes are TRBV4-3 and TRBJ1-2, with D possibly matching TRBD1 (5 bases). The germline V and J ends were trimmed by 4 bases and 0 bases, with 12 bases remaining between them. CDR3 length equals 15 residues. Germline CDR1 and CDR2: LGHNA and YSLEER. The CDR3 here is CASSPDSRANYGYTF. The CDR3 DNA sequence: TGCGCCAGCAGCCCCGACAGTCGGGCTAACTATGGCTACACCTTC.

This chain uses TRBV7-6 with TRBJ1-4, with 7 bases aligning to TRBD1. The germline CDR1 and CDR2 sequences are SGHVS and FNYEAQ. The CDR3 has 16 residues. J lost 8 bases, V lost 2 bases, and 11 bases had no gene match. CDR3 amino acids: CASSLRARGLTEKLFF. In DNA form, the CDR3 reads TGTGCCAGCAGCTTACGGGCGAGGGGGCTTACGGAAAAACTGTTTTTT. Looking up the rest from reference TRBV7-6 and TRBJ1-4 gives the full variable domain: GAGVSQSPRYKVTKRGQDVALRCDPISGHVSLYWYRQALGQGPEFLTYFNYEAQQDKSGLPNDRFSAERPEGSISTLTIQRTEQRDSAMYRCASSLRARGLTEKLFFGSGTQLSVL.

The rearrangement links TRBV6-2 or TRBV6-3 to TRBJ1-2, with D unclear. The CDR3 is 14 amino acids. The germline gives CDR1 MNHEY, CDR2 SVGEGT. V was cut by 0 bases and J by 4 bases, with 9 bases left in between. CDR3 loop: CASSYSASIYGYTF. The CDR3 nucleotides read TGTGCCAGCAGTTACTCGGCATCCATCTATGGCTACACCTTC.

A single count supports this clone. The V call is TRBV23-1, the J call TRBJ1-5, with D perhaps TRBD1 (5 bases). TRBV23-1 is assigned to the ORF class and has an uncertain function. The V and J ends lost 2 bases and 0 bases respectively, with 14 bases between them. The CDR3 covers 17 residues. CDR3 DNA: TGCGCCAGCAGTCAAAGACCAGGGATCTATAGCAATCAGCCCCAGCATTTT. It codes for CASSQRPGIYSNQPQHF.

The V and J genes are TRBV5-6 and TRBJ1-6; D perhaps matches TRBD1 (5 bases). CDR3 length: 14 amino acids. Germline V gives CDR1 SGHDT, CDR2 YYEEEE. V was trimmed by 7 bases and J by 7 bases, leaving 15 bases between them. The CDR3 nucleotides read TGTGCCAGCTACCCGTGGGGGGGAAATTCACCCCTCCACTTT. It specifies CASYPWGGNSPLHF.

The rearrangement links TRBV3-1 (or the pseudogene TRBV3-2) to TRBJ2-5, with 12 bases identical to TRBD2. CDR1 is LGHDT, CDR2 YNNKEL, per germline (reference sequence). Trimming removed 4 bases from V and 2 bases from J; junction bases left unmatched: 8. This CDR3 has 17 residues. The CDR3 nucleotides are TGTGCCAGCAGCCCCGGGGCTAGCGGGGGGGAGCAAGAGACCCAGTACTTC. This sequence encodes CASSPGASGGEQETQYF.

V usage is TRBV2 and J usage is TRBJ1-4; a weak D match, TRBD1 (5 bases). The CDR3 sequence is 15 residues long. CDR1 and CDR2 (germline): SNHLY, FYNNEI. The germline V and J ends were trimmed by 6 bases and 6 bases, with 17 bases remaining between them. The CDR3 DNA is TGTGCCAGCAGAGATACAAGGGGTGGATATGAAAAACTGTTTTTT. Amino acid sequence: CASRDTRGGYEKLFF. Drawing the rest from reference TRBV2 and TRBJ1-4, the complete variable domain is EPEVTQTPSHQVTQMGQEVILRCVPISNHLYFYWYRQILGQKVEFLVSFYNNEISEKSEIFDDQFSVERPDGSNFTLKIRSTKLEDSAMYFCASRDTRGGYEKLFFGSGTQLSVL.

The V and J genes are TRBV4-1 and TRBJ2-5, with 9 bases lining up with TRBD2. V lost 3 bases to trimming and J lost 3 bases; unmatched junction nucleotides: 5. The CDR3 has 15 residues. CDR1 MGHRA and CDR2 YSYEKL come from the germline V gene. The CDR3 spells CASSQRAGGKETQYF. CDR3 sequence (DNA): TGCGCCAGCAGCCAGCGAGCGGGGGGAAAAGAGACCCAGTACTTC.